This entry lists 25 T cell receptor beta chains sequenced from one sample in a study of human T cells and chemical hapten exposure. The time point here: patch test 1, 2 weeks after DPC sensitization. Treatment in this sample: therapeutic diphenylcyclopropenone sensitization with weekly scalp DPC. TCRdb reprocessed the RACE reads with MiXCR, giving one entry per CDR3 protein. In the table there are approximately 79,000 distinct CDR3 sequences, 10% to 13% of which are singletons. The input for sequencing was whole blood, taken in connection with sensitization to the hapten diphenylcyclopropenone (DPC). The receptor source for this set is a woman aged 45-60 years with alopecia areata. Some clones in this sample may be carry-over from other donors' samples.

Notes on this clonotype: An end of the junction differs from the germline gene, which may be a read error. The rearrangement joins TRBV3-1 to TRBJ2-1; the match to TRBD2 covers 8 bases. The CDR3 length is 16 residues. Germline-derived CDR1 and CDR2 are LGHDT and YNNKEL (reference sequence). The CDR3 DNA reads TGTGCCAGCAGCCAAGGCCCAGCGGGAGCGGGGAATGAGCGGTTCTTC. Translating it yields CASSQGPAGAGNERFF.

This clonotype was detected only a few times. The V gene is TRBV12-3 or TRBV12-4, the J gene TRBJ1-2; D is uncertain. The CDR3 sequence is 12 residues long. V gave up 1 base and J gave up 8 bases, with 8 bases separating them. CDR3: CASSLGAAGYTF. The CDR3 DNA reads as TGTGCCAGCAGTTTAGGGGCCGCAGGCTACACCTTC.

In this sample, this clonotype turned up many times. The V call is TRBV7-9, the J call TRBJ2-2, with 7 bases that match TRBD1. CDR1 and CDR2 (germline): SEHNR, FQNEAQ (reference sequence). The CDR3 runs to 15 residues. The V gene end was trimmed by 3 bases and the J gene end by 0 bases; junction bases not matched to a gene: 1. The CDR3, as DNA: TGTGCCAGCAGCTTGGGACAGTCGAACACCGGGGAGCTGTTTTTT. Residues: CASSLGQSNTGELFF.

Regarding this clonotype: A read error is possible here, since a much larger clone lies one base away. This sequence joins TRBV5-1 and TRBJ2-7; the D is unclear. Germline CDR1 is SGHRS and CDR2 is YFSETQ. This CDR3 has 13 amino acids. The CDR3 here is CTSSLVLKDEQYF. CDR3 nucleotides: TGCACCAGCAGCTTGGTCCTGAAGGACGAGCAGTACTTC.

This chain joins TRBV5-4 and TRBJ1-2; D is possibly TRBD1 (6 bases). Germline-derived CDR1 and CDR2 are SGHNT and YYREEE (reference sequence). Deletions cut 4 bases from V and 14 bases from J, with 24 bases between. The CDR3 runs 14 residues. The CDR3 bases are TGTGCCAGCAGCCCGACAGGCGCGAAGGGTAAAGGAACCTTC. Its translation is CASSPTGAKGKGTF.

In this sample, this clonotype turned up many times. V gene TRBV20-1 combines with J gene TRBJ1-1; D is uncertain. CDR3 size: 13 residues. V lost 4 bases to trimming and J lost 5 bases, with 14 bases between them. The germline CDR1 and CDR2 sequences are DFQATT and SNEGSKA (reference sequence). DNA for the CDR3: TGCAGTGCTAATCTAATGGGTGAGACTGAAGCTTTCTTT. Translated, it gives CSANLMGETEAFF.

This clonotype appeared many times. The rearrangement joins TRBV7-2 to TRBJ2-7, with D possibly being TRBD1 or TRBD2 (6 bases each). CDR3 length equals 13 residues. Trimming cost V 2 bases and J 4 bases, with 9 bases left between them. Per the germline V gene, CDR1 is SGHTA and CDR2 is FQGNSA. CDR3 nucleotide sequence: TGTGCCAGCAGCTTAACGGGGGCGTACGAGCAGTACTTC. This sequence encodes CASSLTGAYEQYF.

This clonotype has just a few counts. The chain employs TRBV29-1 and TRBJ2-7; 9 nucleotides line up with TRBD2. V lost 4 bases, J lost 1 base, and 5 bases stayed unmatched. The germline V gene has CDR1 SQVTM and CDR2 ANQGSEA. The CDR3 is made up of 14 amino acids. The CDR3 here is CSVVERGASYEQYF. The CDR3 DNA follows: TGCAGCGTTGTCGAGCGGGGGGCGTCCTACGAGCAGTACTTC.

This clonotype was found many times. The gene calls are TRBV29-1 and TRBJ2-7; 8 bases map to TRBD2. CDR3 size: 13 residues. Germline CDR1 is SQVTM and CDR2 is ANQGSEA. Trimming removed 6 bases from V and 7 bases from J; junction bases left unmatched: 11. The CDR3 nucleotides are TGCAGCGTCGAGACTAGCGTCAGGATGGAGCAGTACTTC. Its protein product is CSVETSVRMEQYF.

The chain recombines TRBV9 with TRBJ2-1; the D gene could be TRBD1 or TRBD2 (6 bases each). V was trimmed by 0 bases and J by 0 bases, leaving 16 bases between them. The CDR3 is 18 amino acids. Germline CDR1 is SGDLS and CDR2 is YYNGEE. This CDR3 is CASSVVAGQVSSYNEQFF. CDR3 nucleotide sequence: TGTGCCAGCAGCGTAGTGGCGGGACAAGTGAGCTCCTACAATGAGCAGTTCTTC.

The rearrangement links TRBV7-2 to TRBJ2-3; no clear D gene. CDR3 length equals 17 residues. V was shortened by 4 bases and J by 0 bases, with 17 bases between the two germline ends. Germline CDR1 reads SGHTA; CDR2 reads FQGNSA. CDR3 in amino acids: CASSSIGFGGSTDTQYF. CDR3 coding DNA: TGTGCCAGCAGCTCCATCGGGTTTGGCGGTAGCACAGATACGCAGTATTTT.

The V call is TRBV18, the J call TRBJ2-5; D gene unclear. CDR1 is KGHSH, CDR2 LQKENI, per germline. V was cut by 2 bases and J by 5 bases, with 6 bases left in between. CDR3 size: 12 residues. The CDR3 nucleotides are TGTGCCAGCTCACCAAGATCGGAGACCCAGTACTTC. The encoded protein is CASSPRSETQYF.

There are many counts of this clonotype. The rearrangement links TRBV20-1 to TRBJ2-4, with a tentative D call TRBD1 (6 bases). CDR1 DFQATT and CDR2 SNEGSKA come from the germline V gene (reference sequence). The CDR3 has 12 residues. V was shortened by 4 bases and J by 7 bases, with 11 bases between the two germline ends. CDR3 coding DNA: TGCAGTGCTACAGGGGATTCGAACATTCAGTACTTC. Translating gives CSATGDSNIQYF.

This clonotype was seen a few times. This chain joins TRBV27 and TRBJ1-6; 9 bases are a match to TRBD1. V shed 0 bases, J shed 0 bases, and the junction held 9 bases outside the gene matches. This CDR3 region has 20 residues. The V gene's germline CDR1 is MNHEY and CDR2 SMNVEV (reference sequence). The chain's CDR3 is CASSLSWTGAPRSYNSPLHF. The CDR3 bases are TGTGCCAGCAGTTTATCCTGGACAGGGGCCCCTCGCTCCTATAATTCACCCCTCCACTTT.

The V call is TRBV20-1, the J call TRBJ2-7; tentatively, D is TRBD1 or TRBD2 (5 bases each). V lost 0 bases and J lost 0, with 15 bases in between. Per the germline V gene, CDR1 is DFQATT and CDR2 is SNEGSKA (reference sequence). The CDR3 consists of 16 residues. This chain's CDR3 is CSARDPGTVPSYEQYF. Here the CDR3 DNA reads TGCAGTGCTAGAGATCCGGGGACCGTACCCTCCTACGAGCAGTACTTC.

The genes are TRBV18 and TRBJ2-1; D is unclear. Per the germline V gene, CDR1 is KGHSH and CDR2 is LQKENI. V was cut by 3 bases and J by 3 bases, with 6 bases left in between. The CDR3 has 13 residues. CDR3 bases: TGTGCCAGCTCACCGGGGTTCTACAATGAGCAGTTCTTC. Translation: CASSPGFYNEQFF.

This clonotype was observed a few times. The chain recombines TRBV28 with TRBJ2-3; D is undetermined. This CDR3 contains 12 residues. The V gene lost 4 bases and the J gene lost 5 bases, with 7 bases spanning the gap. Germline V lookup: CDR1 MDHEN, CDR2 SYDVKM. The chain's CDR3 is CASSSTRDTQYF. CDR3 in DNA: TGTGCCAGCAGTTCCACCCGAGATACGCAGTATTTT.

This clonotype has more than one count but fewer than ten. V gene TRBV20-1 combines with J gene TRBJ1-5, with 7 bases matching TRBD1. The germline CDR1 and CDR2 sequences are DFQATT and SNEGSKA (reference sequence). The CDR3 length is 14 residues. After removal of 5 bases from V and 2 bases from J, the junction contained 6 bases not matched to a gene. In nucleotides, the CDR3 is TGCAGTGCTGATGACAGGGCAGGCAATCAGCCCCAGCATTTT. Amino acids: CSADDRAGNQPQHF.

The V gene is TRBV5-1, the J gene TRBJ2-7, with D possibly being TRBD2 (5 bases). Germline CDR1 SGHRS, CDR2 YFSETQ. The CDR3 runs 16 residues. Trimming pared 1 base from V and 5 bases from J, leaving 19 bases between. CDR3: CASSLLERGNSHEQYF. In nucleotides, the CDR3 is TGCGCCAGCAGCTTGCTTGAGAGAGGGAATAGCCACGAGCAGTACTTC. The full variable domain, rest sourced from reference TRBV5-1 and TRBJ2-7, is KAGVTQTPRYLIKTRGQQVTLSCSPISGHRSVSWYQQTPGQGLQFLFEYFSETQRNKGNFPGRFSGRQFSNSRSEMNVSTLELGDSALYLCASSLLERGNSHEQYFGPGTRLTVT.

This clonotype was counted at least ten times. This chain joins TRBV21-1 and TRBJ2-2. TRBV21-1 is deemed a pseudogene. The CDR3 is made up of 17 amino acids. The CDR3 reads CASSKAASPRNAGELFF. CDR3 sequence (DNA): TGTGCCAGCAGCAAAGCGGCCTCACCCCGAAACGCCGGGGAGCTGTTTTTT.

This clonotype was seen a handful of times. V is TRBV2 and J is TRBJ2-1; 11 nucleotides align to TRBD2. V dropped 6 bases and J dropped 0; count of bases not matched to a gene: 7. The CDR3 has 17 amino acids. Germline V lookup: CDR1 SNHLY, CDR2 FYNNEI. CDR3 loop: CASSGGLAASSYNEQFF. CDR3 nucleotide sequence: TGTGCCAGCAGCGGGGGACTAGCGGCGAGCTCCTACAATGAGCAGTTCTTC.

This clonotype showed up many times. This sequence joins TRBV12-5 and TRBJ2-5; 8 bases match TRBD1. Trimming at V came to 5 bases and at J to 1 base, leaving 3 bases not matched to a gene. The CDR3 length is 14 residues. CDR1 is LGHNT, CDR2 FRNRAP, per germline. Here the CDR3 DNA reads TGTGCTAGTGGTGGACAGGGTGCCCAAGAGACCCAGTACTTC. This gives the protein CASGGQGAQETQYF.

This clonotype was picked up one time. V gene TRBV27 combines with J gene TRBJ2-2; TRBD2 agrees at 7 bases. The CDR3 is 14 residues long. Trimming at V came to 7 bases and at J to 6 bases, leaving 8 bases not matched to a gene. From germline, CDR1 is MNHEY and CDR2 SMNVEV (reference sequence). The CDR3 DNA follows: TGTGCCAGCACCAACGCGGGAGCAGCCGGGGAGCTGTTTTTT. Protein sequence: CASTNAGAAGELFF.

There are many counts of this clonotype. The chain carries TRBV7-9 and TRBJ1-4; D possibly corresponds to TRBD1 (5 bases). Trimming removed 5 bases at V and 2 bases at J, with 15 bases between. This CDR3 region has 16 residues. CDR1 and CDR2 (germline): SEHNR, FQNEAQ (reference sequence). CDR3 coding DNA: TGTGCCAGCAGCCCGATCGCGGGGGTGACTAATGAAAAACTGTTTTTT. Its protein product is CASSPIAGVTNEKLFF.

This chain links TRBV28 with TRBJ2-3; 7 nucleotides agree with TRBD1. V trimming: 6 bases; J trimming: 0 bases; junction bases outside the gene matches: 12. CDR1 is MDHEN, CDR2 SYDVKM, per germline. The CDR3 runs 17 residues. The CDR3 DNA reads TGTGCCAGCAGACCGACAGGGAGCCTAGCTAGCACAGATACGCAGTATTTT. This encodes CASRPTGSLASTDTQYF.